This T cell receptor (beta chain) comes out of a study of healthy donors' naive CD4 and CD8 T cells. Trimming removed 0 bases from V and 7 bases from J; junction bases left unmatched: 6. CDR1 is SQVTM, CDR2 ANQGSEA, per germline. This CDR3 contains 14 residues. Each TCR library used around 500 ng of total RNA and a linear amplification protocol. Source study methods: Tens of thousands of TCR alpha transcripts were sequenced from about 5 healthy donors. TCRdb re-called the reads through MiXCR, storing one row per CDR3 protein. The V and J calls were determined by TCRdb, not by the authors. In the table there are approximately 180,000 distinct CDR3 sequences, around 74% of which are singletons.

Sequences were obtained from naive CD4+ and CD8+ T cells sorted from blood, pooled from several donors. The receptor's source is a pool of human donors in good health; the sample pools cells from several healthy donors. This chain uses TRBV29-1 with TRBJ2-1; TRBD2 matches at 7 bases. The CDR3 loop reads CSVEDHGRGNEQFF. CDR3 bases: TGCAGCGTTGAAGATCACGGGCGGGGGAATGAGCAGTTCTTC.